A single TCR beta chain is shown here with its context. Its antigen remains unidentified. The sample comes from a study of CD8+ T cells in alopecia areata. RNA, once extracted, was reverse transcribed into cDNA for use as the sequencing template. Clones were sequenced by immunoSEQ multiplex PCR, and TCRdb holds only the in-frame ones, with some missing. The table records about 200,000 clones, approximately 60% of them present only once. Germline CDR1 is MGHRA and CDR2 is YSYEKL. V shed 3 bases and J shed 1 base, with 12 bases lying between them. This CDR3 has 15 residues. Treatment: oral pan-JAK inhibitor, 5-10 mg twice daily. Study observations and caveats: Throughout tofacitinib, many expanded lesional clones continued to persist in scalp and blood.

The rearrangement joins TRBV4-1 to TRBJ1-1, with a weak D call TRBD1 (5 bases). This specimen was CD4+ T cells sorted from blood, taken at week 4, from a patient treated with tofacitinib. The sequence was collected from a human donor with alopecia areata. The CDR3 nucleotides are TGCGCCAGCAGCCAGGTGGGCAGGGCGAACACTGAAGCTTTCTTT. Amino acid sequence: CASSQVGRANTEAFF.